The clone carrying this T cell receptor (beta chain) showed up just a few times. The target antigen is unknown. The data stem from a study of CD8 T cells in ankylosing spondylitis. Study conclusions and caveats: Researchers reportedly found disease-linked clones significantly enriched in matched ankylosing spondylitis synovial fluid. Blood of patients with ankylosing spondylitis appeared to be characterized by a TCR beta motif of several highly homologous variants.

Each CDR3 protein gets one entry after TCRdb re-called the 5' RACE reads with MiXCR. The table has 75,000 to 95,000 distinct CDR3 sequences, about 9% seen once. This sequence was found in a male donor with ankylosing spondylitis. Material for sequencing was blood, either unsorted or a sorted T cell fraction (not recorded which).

For the CDR3, the DNA is TGCGCCAGCAGCTTGGCCGGACAGGGGATCGACGAGCAGTACTTC. Translation gives CASSLAGQGIDEQYF. The chain combines TRBV5-1 with TRBJ2-7, with 9 bases lining up with TRBD1. The CDR3 has 15 residues. Germline lookup yields CDR1 SGHRS and CDR2 YFSETQ. With V trimmed by 0 bases and J by 5 bases, 6 bases remained unmatched.